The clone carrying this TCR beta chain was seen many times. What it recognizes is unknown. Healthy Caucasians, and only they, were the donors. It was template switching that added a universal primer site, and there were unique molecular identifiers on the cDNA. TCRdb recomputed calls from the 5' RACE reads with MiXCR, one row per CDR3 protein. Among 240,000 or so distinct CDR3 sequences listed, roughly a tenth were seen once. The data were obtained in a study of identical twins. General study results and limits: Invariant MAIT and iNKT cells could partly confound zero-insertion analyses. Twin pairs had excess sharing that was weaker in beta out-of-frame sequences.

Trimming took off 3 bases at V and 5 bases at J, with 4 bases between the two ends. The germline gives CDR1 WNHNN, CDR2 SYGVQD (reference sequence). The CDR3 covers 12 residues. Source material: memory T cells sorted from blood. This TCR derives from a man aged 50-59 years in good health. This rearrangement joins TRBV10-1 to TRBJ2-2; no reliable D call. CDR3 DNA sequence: TGCGCCAGCAGTGAACAAACCGGGGAGCTGTTTTTT. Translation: CASSEQTGELFF.